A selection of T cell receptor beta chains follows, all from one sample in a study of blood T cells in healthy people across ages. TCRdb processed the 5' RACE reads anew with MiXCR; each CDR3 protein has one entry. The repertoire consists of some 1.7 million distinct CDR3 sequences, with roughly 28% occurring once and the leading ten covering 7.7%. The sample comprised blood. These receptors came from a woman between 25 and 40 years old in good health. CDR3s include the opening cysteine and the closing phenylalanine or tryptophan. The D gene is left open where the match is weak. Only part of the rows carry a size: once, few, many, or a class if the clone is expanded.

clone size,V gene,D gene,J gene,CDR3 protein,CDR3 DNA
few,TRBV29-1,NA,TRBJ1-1,CSVESGRWNTEAFF,TGCAGCGTGGAGTCGGGACGGTGGAACACTGAAGCTTTCTTT
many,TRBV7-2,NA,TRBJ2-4,CASSLQGSGAKNIQYF,TGTGCCAGCAGCTTACAGGGAAGTGGGGCCAAAAACATTCAGTACTTC
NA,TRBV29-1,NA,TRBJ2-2,CSVERDINTGELFF,TGCAGCGTTGAACGGGACATCAACACCGGGGAGCTGTTTTTT
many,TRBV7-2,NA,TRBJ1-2,CASSLGRDRGYTF,TGTGCCAGCAGCTTAGGCAGGGACCGGGGCTACACCTTC
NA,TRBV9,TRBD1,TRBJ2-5,CASSPPGGSETQYF,TGTGCCAGCAGCCCTCCAGGGGGCAGCGAGACCCAGTACTTC
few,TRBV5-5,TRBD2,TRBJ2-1,CASSLREREGEFF,TGTGCCAGCAGCTTACGTGAGCGGGAGGGTGAGTTCTTC
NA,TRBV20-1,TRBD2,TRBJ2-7,CSARVVGGVVYEQYF,TGCAGTGCTAGAGTTGTGGGAGGGGTGGTGTACGAGCAGTACTTC
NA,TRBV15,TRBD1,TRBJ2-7,CVTSRGDRLAYEQYF,TGTGTCACCAGTAGAGGGGACAGGTTAGCCTACGAGCAGTACTTC
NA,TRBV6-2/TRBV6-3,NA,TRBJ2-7,CASSMRVYNEQYF,TGCGCCAGCTCAATGCGGGTCTACAATGAGCAGTACTTC
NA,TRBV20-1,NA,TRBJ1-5,CSATYNGVWGNQPQHF,TGCAGTGCTACCTACAATGGGGTTTGGGGCAATCAGCCCCAGCATTTT
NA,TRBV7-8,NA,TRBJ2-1,CASTLLGGDNEQFF,TGTGCCAGCACCCTTTTGGGGGGAGACAATGAGCAGTTCTTC
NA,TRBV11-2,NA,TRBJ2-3,CASSPDGLRGSDTQYF,TGTGCCAGCAGCCCCGACGGTCTACGGGGCTCAGATACGCAGTATTTT
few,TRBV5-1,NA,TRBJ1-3,CASSLGDFSGNTIYF,TGCGCCAGCAGCTTGGGGGACTTCTCTGGAAACACCATATATTTT
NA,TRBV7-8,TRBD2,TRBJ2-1,CASSVGVAGKGRSYNERFF,TGTGCCAGCAGCGTCGGCGTAGCGGGAAAGGGGAGATCCTACAATGAGCGGTTCTTC
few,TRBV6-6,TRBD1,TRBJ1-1,CASSYTTGGNTEAFF,TGTGCCAGCAGTTACACGACAGGGGGGAACACTGAAGCTTTCTTT
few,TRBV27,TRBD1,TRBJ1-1,CASSRDRGRWDTEAFF,TGTGCCAGCAGCCGGGACAGGGGGAGGTGGGACACTGAAGCTTTCTTT
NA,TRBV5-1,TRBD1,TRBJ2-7,CASRPEGQGNEQYF,TGCGCCAGCAGGCCAGAGGGACAGGGAAACGAGCAGTACTTC
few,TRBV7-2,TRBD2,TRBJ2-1,CASSSQRGGSYNEQFF,TGTGCCAGCAGTTCCCAACGGGGGGGCTCCTACAATGAGCAGTTCTTC
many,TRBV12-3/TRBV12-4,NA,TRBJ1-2,CASSSRAGGYTF,TGTGCCAGCAGTTCCCGAGCGGGCGGCTACACCTTC
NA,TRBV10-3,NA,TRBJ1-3,CAISSSGNTIYF,TGTGCCATCAGCTCCTCTGGAAACACCATATATTTT
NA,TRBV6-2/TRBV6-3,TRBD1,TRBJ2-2,CASWRQGRATGELFF,TGTGCCAGCTGGAGACAGGGTCGGGCCACCGGGGAGCTGTTTTTT
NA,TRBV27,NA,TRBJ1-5,CASSPRTGQSWPQHF,TGTGCCAGCAGCCCCCGTACAGGACAATCATGGCCCCAGCATTTT
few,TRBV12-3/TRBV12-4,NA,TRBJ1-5,CASRASGNNQPQHF,TGTGCCAGCAGGGCAAGTGGAAACAATCAGCCCCAGCATTTT
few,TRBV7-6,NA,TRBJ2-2,CASSWGFTGELFF,TGTGCCAGCAGCTGGGGTTTCACCGGGGAGCTGTTTTTT
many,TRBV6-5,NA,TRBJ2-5,CASSYDTGRRETQYF,TGTGCCAGCAGTTACGACACGGGGCGGCGAGAGACCCAGTACTTC
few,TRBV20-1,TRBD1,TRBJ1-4,CSAKDRGREKLFF,TGCAGTGCTAAGGACAGGGGAAGGGAAAAACTGTTTTTT
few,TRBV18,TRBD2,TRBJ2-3,CASSPLTGGSTDTQYF,TGTGCCAGCTCACCACTTACGGGAGGCAGCACAGATACGCAGTATTTT
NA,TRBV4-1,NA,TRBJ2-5,CASSQGDNQETQYF,TGCGCCAGCAGCCAAGGAGACAACCAAGAGACCCAGTACTTC
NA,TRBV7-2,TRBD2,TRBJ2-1,CASSPKGREGRNEQFF,TGTGCCAGCAGCCCAAAAGGGCGGGAGGGCCGAAATGAGCAGTTCTTC
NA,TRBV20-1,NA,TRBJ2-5,CIGATDQETQYF,TGCATCGGCGCGACAGACCAAGAGACCCAGTACTTC
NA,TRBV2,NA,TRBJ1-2,CASSGGWSQDGYTF,TGTGCCAGCAGTGGGGGGTGGAGTCAGGATGGCTACACCTTC
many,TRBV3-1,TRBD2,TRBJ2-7,CASSQGTSRGEQYF,TGTGCCAGCAGCCAAGGGACTAGCCGGGGAGAGCAGTACTTC
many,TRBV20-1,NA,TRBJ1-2,CSASSSNYGYTF,TGCAGTGCTTCCTCGTCTAACTATGGCTACACCTTC
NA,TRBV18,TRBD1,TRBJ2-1,CASSPGQVTYNEQFF,TGTGCCAGCTCACCAGGACAGGTGACCTACAATGAGCAGTTCTTC
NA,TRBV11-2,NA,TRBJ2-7,CASSLNPRGTEQYF,TGTGCCAGCAGCCTTAACCCCCGGGGGACCGAGCAGTACTTC
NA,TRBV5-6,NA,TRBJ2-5,CASSRTYGEKTQYF,TGTGCCAGCAGCCGCACATACGGGGAAAAGACCCAGTACTTC
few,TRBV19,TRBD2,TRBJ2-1,CASSSKAGGKYNEQFF,TGTGCCAGTAGTTCAAAAGCGGGAGGGAAATACAATGAGCAGTTCTTC
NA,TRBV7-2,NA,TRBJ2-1,CASRRAENEQFF,TGTGCCAGCAGGCGGGCGGAAAATGAGCAGTTCTTC
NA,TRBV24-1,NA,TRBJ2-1,CAASDPTTAPGNEQFF,TGTGCCGCCAGTGATCCGACCACGGCCCCTGGGAATGAGCAGTTCTTC
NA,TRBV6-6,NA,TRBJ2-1,CASSRETGSSYNEQFF,TGTGCCAGCAGTAGGGAAACGGGAAGCTCCTACAATGAGCAGTTCTTC
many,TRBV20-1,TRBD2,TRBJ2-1,CSAPTSGSYNEQFF,TGCAGTGCTCCGACTAGCGGGTCCTACAATGAGCAGTTCTTC
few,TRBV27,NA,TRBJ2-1,CASAGRGYNEQFF,TGTGCCAGCGCGGGGCGGGGTTACAATGAGCAGTTCTTC